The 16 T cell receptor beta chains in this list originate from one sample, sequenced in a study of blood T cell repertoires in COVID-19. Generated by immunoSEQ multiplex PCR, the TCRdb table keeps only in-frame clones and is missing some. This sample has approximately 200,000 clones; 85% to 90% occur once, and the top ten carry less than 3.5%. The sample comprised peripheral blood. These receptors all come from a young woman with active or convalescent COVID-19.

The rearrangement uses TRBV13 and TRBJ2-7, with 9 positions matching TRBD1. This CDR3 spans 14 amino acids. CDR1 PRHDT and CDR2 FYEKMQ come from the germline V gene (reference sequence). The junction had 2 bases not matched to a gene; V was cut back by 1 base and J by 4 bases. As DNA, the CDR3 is TGTGCCAGCAGCTTAGAACAGGGGGCTTACGAGCAGTACTTC. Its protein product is CASSLEQGAYEQYF.

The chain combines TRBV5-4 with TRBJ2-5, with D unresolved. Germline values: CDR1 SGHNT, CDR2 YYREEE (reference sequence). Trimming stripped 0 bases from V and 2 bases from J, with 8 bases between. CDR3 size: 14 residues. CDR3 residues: CASSLASGQETQYF. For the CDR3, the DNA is TGTGCCAGCAGCTTGGCCTCAGGTCAAGAGACCCAGTACTTC.

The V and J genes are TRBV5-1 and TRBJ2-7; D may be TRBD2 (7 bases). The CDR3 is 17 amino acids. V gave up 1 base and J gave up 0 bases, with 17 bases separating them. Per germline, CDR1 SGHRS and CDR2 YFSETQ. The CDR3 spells CASSLREGTGSSYEQYF. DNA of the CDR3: TGCGCCAGCAGCTTGAGGGAGGGAACAGGGAGCTCCTACGAGCAGTACTTC.

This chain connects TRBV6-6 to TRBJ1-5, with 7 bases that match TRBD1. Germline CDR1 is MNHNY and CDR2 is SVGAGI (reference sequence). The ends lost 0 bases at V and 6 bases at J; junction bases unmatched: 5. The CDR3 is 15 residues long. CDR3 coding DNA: TGTGCCAGCAGTTACTCACAGGGGCCGGGTCAGCCCCAGCATTTT. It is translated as CASSYSQGPGQPQHF.

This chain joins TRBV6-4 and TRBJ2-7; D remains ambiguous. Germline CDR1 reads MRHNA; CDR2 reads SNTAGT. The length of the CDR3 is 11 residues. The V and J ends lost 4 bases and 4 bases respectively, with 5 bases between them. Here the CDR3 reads CASSGEYEQYF. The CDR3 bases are TGTGCCAGCAGTGGAGAATACGAGCAGTACTTC.

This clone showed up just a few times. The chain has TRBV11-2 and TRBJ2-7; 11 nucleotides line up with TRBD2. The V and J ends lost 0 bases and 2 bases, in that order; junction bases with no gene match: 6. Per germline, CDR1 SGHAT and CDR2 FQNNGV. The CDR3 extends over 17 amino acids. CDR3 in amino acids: CASSLEGTSGGPYEQYF. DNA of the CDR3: TGTGCCAGCAGCTTAGAGGGCACTAGCGGGGGCCCCTACGAGCAGTACTTC.

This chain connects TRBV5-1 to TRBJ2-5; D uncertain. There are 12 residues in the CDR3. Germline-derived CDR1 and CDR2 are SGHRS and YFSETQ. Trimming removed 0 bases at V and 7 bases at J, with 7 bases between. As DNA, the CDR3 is TGCGCCAGCAGCTTGGGCGATGGGACCCAGTACTTC. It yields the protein CASSLGDGTQYF.

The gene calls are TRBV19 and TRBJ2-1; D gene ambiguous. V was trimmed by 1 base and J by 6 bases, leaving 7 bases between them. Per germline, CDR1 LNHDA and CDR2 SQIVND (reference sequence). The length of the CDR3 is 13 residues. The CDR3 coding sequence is TGTGCCAGTAGTATAGGAAGCGTCAATGAGCAGTTCTTC. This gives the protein CASSIGSVNEQFF.

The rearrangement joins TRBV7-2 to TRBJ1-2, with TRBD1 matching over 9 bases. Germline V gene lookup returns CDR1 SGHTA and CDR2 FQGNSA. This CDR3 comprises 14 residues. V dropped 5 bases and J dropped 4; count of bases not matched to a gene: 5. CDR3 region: CASSPTGGVYGYTF. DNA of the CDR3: TGTGCCAGCAGCCCGACAGGGGGTGTCTATGGCTACACCTTC.

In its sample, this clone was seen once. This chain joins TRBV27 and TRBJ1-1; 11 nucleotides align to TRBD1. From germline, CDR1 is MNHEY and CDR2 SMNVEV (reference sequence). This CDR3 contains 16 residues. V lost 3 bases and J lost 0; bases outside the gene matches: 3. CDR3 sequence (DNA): TGTGCCAGCAGTTTGGGGACAGGGGGGCTGAACACTGAAGCTTTCTTT. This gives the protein CASSLGTGGLNTEAFF.

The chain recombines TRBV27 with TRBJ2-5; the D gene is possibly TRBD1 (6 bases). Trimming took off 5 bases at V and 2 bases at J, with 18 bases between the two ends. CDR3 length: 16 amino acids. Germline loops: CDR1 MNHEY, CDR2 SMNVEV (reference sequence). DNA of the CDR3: TGTGCCAGCAGTCCTTGGACAGACTCGGGGCAAGAGACCCAGTACTTC. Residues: CASSPWTDSGQETQYF.

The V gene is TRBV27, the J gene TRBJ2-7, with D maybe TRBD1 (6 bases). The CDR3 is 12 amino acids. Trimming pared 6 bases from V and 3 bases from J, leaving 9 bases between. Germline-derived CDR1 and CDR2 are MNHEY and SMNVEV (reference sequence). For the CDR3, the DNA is TGTGCCAGCAGCCCGACAGGCTACGAGCAGTACTTC. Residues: CASSPTGYEQYF.

CDR3 bases: TGTGCCAGTAGTCCCGGGACAGGGCCAGCTTTCTTT. Translated: CASSPGTGPAFF. The rearrangement uses TRBV19 and TRBJ1-1; 9 nucleotides line up with TRBD1. This CDR3 region has 12 residues. CDR1 is LNHDA, CDR2 SQIVND, per germline (reference sequence). With V trimmed by 5 bases and J by 10 bases, 5 bases remained unmatched.

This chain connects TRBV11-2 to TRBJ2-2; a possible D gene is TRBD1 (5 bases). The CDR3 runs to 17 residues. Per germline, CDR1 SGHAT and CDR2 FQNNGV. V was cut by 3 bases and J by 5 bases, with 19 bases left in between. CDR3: CASSLVGAGYETGELFF. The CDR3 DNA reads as TGTGCCAGCAGCTTGGTTGGGGCAGGGTATGAAACCGGGGAGCTGTTTTTT.

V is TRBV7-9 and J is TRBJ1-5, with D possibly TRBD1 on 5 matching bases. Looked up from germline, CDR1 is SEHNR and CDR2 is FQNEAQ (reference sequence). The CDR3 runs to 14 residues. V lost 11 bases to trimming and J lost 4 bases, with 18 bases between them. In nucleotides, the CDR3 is TGTGCCTCCAAGGGCGGAGGGGAGAATCAGCCCCAGCATTTT. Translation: CASKGGGENQPQHF.

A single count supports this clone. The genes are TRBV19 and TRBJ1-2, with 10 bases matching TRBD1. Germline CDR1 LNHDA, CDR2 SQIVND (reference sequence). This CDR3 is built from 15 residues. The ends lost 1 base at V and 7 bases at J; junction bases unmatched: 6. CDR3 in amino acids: CASSIGDRGPGGYTF. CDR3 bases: TGTGCCAGTAGTATAGGTGACAGGGGGCCCGGTGGCTACACCTTC.